These 21 T cell receptor beta chains were all obtained from the same sample, sequenced in a study of beta chain features in type 1 diabetes. Every isolated RNA sample was fully reverse transcribed, so sequencing captured expressed TCRB transcripts. Method: immunoSEQ multiplex PCR; TCRdb's copy keeps in-frame clones and lacks some. The top ten clones hold 0.095% to 0.15% of a sample with about 640,000 clones, around 12% of them seen once. What these receptors recognize is not known. Whole-study findings and limits: Within each of all four CD4+ subsets, Type 1 diabetes patients had TCRB CDR3s that were moderately but significantly shorter.

Specimen: naive CD4+ T cells from blood. The origin of the receptors is a man aged 25-45 years with type 1 diabetes.

This clone has only a few counts. CDR3 coding DNA: TGTGCCAGCAGGGTCGGCGGGGGAACGAACACCGGGGAGCTGTTTTTT. Amino acid sequence: CASRVGGGTNTGELFF. The rearrangement links TRBV7-6 to TRBJ2-2; the match to TRBD2 covers 7 bases. Trimming removed 6 bases from V and 0 bases from J; junction bases left unmatched: 7. The CDR3 consists of 16 residues. Germline-derived CDR1 and CDR2 are SGHVS and FNYEAQ.

The J gene is TRBJ1-2, the V gene TRBV9; weak D call: TRBD1 (5 bases). V shed 0 bases and J shed 2 bases, with 14 bases lying between them. CDR3 length: 16 residues. Germline-derived CDR1 and CDR2 are SGDLS and YYNGEE. The CDR3 region has the DNA TGTGCCAGCAGCGTAGAAGGAATGGACAAGAACTATGGCTACACCTTC. Translated: CASSVEGMDKNYGYTF.

The rearrangement uses TRBV7-2 and TRBJ2-7; no clear D. The V end lost 4 bases, the J end lost 3 bases, and 19 bases lay between the germline ends. The CDR3 is 16 amino acids. CDR1 SGHTA and CDR2 FQGNSA come from the germline V gene. The CDR3 region has the DNA TGTGCCAGCAGCTCAGTATCGCGACCCCGGGTCTACGAGCAGTACTTC. Its translation is CASSSVSRPRVYEQYF.

The V gene is TRBV7-2, the J gene TRBJ2-6; D remains ambiguous. V was trimmed by 6 bases and J by 0 bases, leaving 18 bases between them. CDR3 length equals 18 residues. The germline V gene encodes CDR1 SGHTA and CDR2 FQGNSA. The CDR3 nucleotides read TGTGCCAGCAGTCAAAGGACGTACGCCACCTCTGGGGCCAACGTCCTGACTTTC. Translated, it gives CASSQRTYATSGANVLTF.

The CDR3 loop reads CASSPRGGAAYNEQFF. In DNA, the CDR3 is TGTGCCAGCAGCCCCCGGGGGGGGGCGGCCTACAATGAGCAGTTCTTC. This chain connects TRBV7-9 to TRBJ2-1; 8 bases map to TRBD2. The CDR3 consists of 16 residues. CDR1 is SEHNR and CDR2 is FQNEAQ in the germline V gene (reference sequence). The J segment lost 2 bases and the V segment lost 5 bases, leaving 8 bases of the junction unmatched.

The chain carries TRBV6-1 and TRBJ2-1, with TRBD2 matching over 7 bases. This CDR3 region has 14 residues. From germline, CDR1 is MNHNS and CDR2 SASEGT. With V trimmed by 5 bases and J by 4 bases, 5 bases remained unmatched. CDR3 residues: CASSSAGVYNEQFF. The CDR3 region has the DNA TGTGCCAGCAGTTCCGCGGGAGTTTACAATGAGCAGTTCTTC.

The V call is TRBV7-9, the J call TRBJ2-2, with D hard to call. Germline V CDR1 and CDR2: SEHNR, FQNEAQ (reference sequence). This CDR3 is built from 14 residues. V was shortened by 4 bases and J by 2 bases, with 8 bases between the two germline ends. This CDR3 is CASSSASNTGELFF. The CDR3 DNA reads TGTGCCAGCAGCTCCGCTAGTAACACCGGGGAGCTGTTTTTT. The variable domain in full, completed from reference TRBV7-9 and TRBJ2-2, reads DTGVSQNPRHKITKRGQNVTFRCDPISEHNRLYWYRQTLGQGPEFLTYFQNEAQLEKSRLLSDRFSAERPKGSFSTLEIQRTEQGDSAMYLCASSSASNTGELFFGEGSRLTVL.

The V and J genes are TRBV19 and TRBJ2-5; D might be TRBD2 (6 bases). There are 16 residues in the CDR3. CDR1 and CDR2 from the germline V gene are LNHDA and SQIVND (reference sequence). Trimming left V 5 bases short and J 2 bases short, with 18 bases between. The CDR3 reads CASSDPSGGAQETQYF. The CDR3 coding sequence is TGTGCCAGTAGTGACCCCTCTGGCGGGGCACAAGAGACCCAGTACTTC.

This clone occurred a few times. This sequence joins TRBV29-1 and TRBJ1-4; a possible D gene is TRBD1 (5 bases). Germline values: CDR1 SQVTM, CDR2 ANQGSEA. The CDR3 runs to 13 residues. V was cut by 4 bases and J by 6 bases, with 12 bases left in between. CDR3: CSVGTGGDEKLFF. The DNA of the CDR3 is TGCAGCGTTGGAACCGGGGGTGATGAAAAACTGTTTTTT.

V gene TRBV7-9 combines with J gene TRBJ1-1; TRBD1 agrees at 8 bases. The germline gives CDR1 SEHNR, CDR2 FQNEAQ (reference sequence). The CDR3 totals 13 residues. V lost 4 bases and J lost 11; bases outside the gene matches: 9. CDR3 DNA: TGTGCCAGCAGCTCCTTTGGACAGGGTACGGCTTTCTTT. It encodes CASSSFGQGTAFF.

This clone showed up just once. The V call is TRBV4-2, the J call TRBJ1-1, with D hard to call. Trimming left V 1 base short and J 4 bases short, with 19 bases between. The germline gives CDR1 LGHNA, CDR2 YNFKEQ. The CDR3 is 17 residues long. The CDR3: CASSQGPGLKGGTEAFF. The DNA for the CDR3 is TGTGCCAGCAGCCAAGGCCCCGGGCTTAAGGGAGGCACTGAAGCTTTCTTT.

The table lists this clone with a few counts. The DNA for the CDR3 is TGTGCCAGTAGTCGCACAGGCGTTCTCTATGGCTACACCTTC. It specifies CASSRTGVLYGYTF. The genes are TRBV19 and TRBJ1-2, with a possible D match to TRBD1 (5 bases). V was shortened by 5 bases and J by 4 bases, with 14 bases between the two germline ends. The germline V gene encodes CDR1 LNHDA and CDR2 SQIVND (reference sequence). The CDR3 has 14 residues.

This clone was found a few times. The genes are TRBV27 and TRBJ2-7, with D possibly TRBD1 on 6 matching bases. Per the germline V gene, CDR1 is MNHEY and CDR2 is SMNVEV (reference sequence). Trimming shortened V by 5 bases and J by 6 bases, and 23 bases separated the two germline ends. The CDR3 totals 16 residues. CDR3 loop: CASSPATRGSLLEQYF. The CDR3 DNA follows: TGTGCCAGCAGTCCCGCCACCAGGGGATCCCTCCTCGAGCAGTACTTC.

This clone has a count of ten or more. The chain recombines TRBV4-3 with TRBJ1-4, with D perhaps matching TRBD1 (6 bases). This CDR3 is built from 14 residues. The V end was cut by 4 bases, the J end by 7 bases, with 13 bases between. CDR1 is LGHNA, CDR2 YSLEER, per germline. For the CDR3, the DNA is TGCGCCAGCAGCCTCCGGGACAAGACTGAAAAACTGTTTTTT. It translates to CASSLRDKTEKLFF.

This clone was picked up a small number of times. The chain links TRBV18 to TRBJ2-6; tentative D call: TRBD2 (5 bases). The CDR3 contains 17 residues. The germline gives CDR1 KGHSH, CDR2 LQKENI. Trimming shortened V by 3 bases and J by 0 bases, and 12 bases separated the two germline ends. In nucleotides, the CDR3 is TGTGCCAGCTCACCGAGCGGCGGAAGCTCTGGGGCCAACGTCCTGACTTTC. This gives the protein CASSPSGGSSGANVLTF.

The chain joins TRBV29-1 to TRBJ2-3, with TRBD1 matching 7 bases. With V trimmed by 8 bases and J by 1 base, 9 bases remained unmatched. The CDR3 has 14 amino acids. From germline, CDR1 is SQVTM and CDR2 ANQGSEA. The CDR3 is CSTSDRAGTDTQYF. The CDR3 nucleotides are TGCAGCACATCCGACAGGGCAGGCACAGATACGCAGTATTTT.

This clone was seen only a few times. The gene calls are TRBV28 and TRBJ2-7, with TRBD2 matching over 10 bases. Germline loops: CDR1 MDHEN, CDR2 SYDVKM. This CDR3 is built from 13 residues. J lost 3 bases, V lost 9 bases, and 5 bases had no gene match. CDR3 region: CASTSGEVYEQYF. The CDR3 DNA sequence: TGTGCCAGTACTAGCGGGGAGGTCTACGAGCAGTACTTC.

This clone was seen a handful of times. This chain joins TRBV10-3 and TRBJ1-6; D remains ambiguous. Germline V gene data show CDR1 as ENHRY and CDR2 as SYGVKD. The V end lost 4 bases, the J end lost 6 bases, and 13 bases lay between the germline ends. The CDR3 totals 15 residues. CDR3 sequence (DNA): TGTGCCATCAGTGTTGGAGGAGGGAGTAATTCACCCCTCCACTTT. This gives the protein CAISVGGGSNSPLHF.

The rearrangement uses TRBV7-9 and TRBJ2-3; the match to TRBD1 covers 8 bases. V shed 7 bases and J 6 bases; nucleotides not matched to a gene: 12. This CDR3 is 15 amino acids long. The V gene's germline CDR1 is SEHNR and CDR2 FQNEAQ (reference sequence). CDR3 sequence: CASNLMTGAHDTQYF. The CDR3, as DNA: TGTGCCAGCAACCTGATGACAGGGGCCCACGATACGCAGTATTTT. Complete variable domain (other parts from reference TRBV7-9 and TRBJ2-3): DTGVSQNPRHKITKRGQNVTFRCDPISEHNRLYWYRQTLGQGPEFLTYFQNEAQLEKSRLLSDRFSAERPKGSFSTLEIQRTEQGDSAMYLCASNLMTGAHDTQYFGPGTRLTVL.

This clone was seen only a few times. The gene calls are TRBV5-4 and TRBJ1-6; a weak D match, TRBD1 (6 bases). The germline CDR1 and CDR2 sequences are SGHNT and YYREEE (reference sequence). Deletions cut 2 bases from V and 10 bases from J, with 16 bases between. This CDR3 spans 15 amino acids. CDR3 in amino acids: CASSLQGSGRSPLHF. Written as DNA, the CDR3 is TGTGCCAGCAGCTTACAGGGAAGCGGTAGATCACCCCTCCACTTT.

This clone was recorded a few times. CDR3 nucleotides: TGTGCGCGGTCCGGCCAAGAGACCCAGTACTTC. Protein product: CARSGQETQYF. This chain connects TRBV30 to TRBJ2-5, with D hard to call. This CDR3 region has 11 residues. Germline V gene data show CDR1 as GTSNPN and CDR2 as SVGIG (reference sequence).